These 6 T cell receptor beta chains share one sample of origin, sequenced in a study of blood T cell repertoires in COVID-19. Using immunoSEQ multiplex PCR, the repertoire was profiled, and TCRdb retains in-frame clones only, with some absent. This table has roughly 240,000 clones, roughly 83% appearing once. The specimen was peripheral blood. These receptors all stem from a woman older than 75 with COVID-19, enrolled during active disease.

This rearrangement joins TRBV14 to TRBJ2-1; 9 positions match TRBD2. V gave up 1 base and J gave up 0 bases; unmatched junction bases: 7. The CDR3 length is 18 residues. Germline V gene data show CDR1 as SGHDN and CDR2 as FVKESK. The CDR3 sequence is CASSQGRRGGNSYNEQFF. Here the CDR3 DNA reads TGTGCCAGCAGCCAAGGGAGGCGGGGGGGCAACTCCTACAATGAGCAGTTCTTC.

V gene TRBV29-1 combines with J gene TRBJ1-2; 7 bases match TRBD1. There are 12 residues in the CDR3. Losses at the gene ends were 6 bases for V and 6 bases for J; bases not matched to a gene: 7. The germline V gene has CDR1 SQVTM and CDR2 ANQGSEA. CDR3 sequence (DNA): TGCAGCGTGGCGACAGGGAAGAATGGCTACACCTTC. Translated: CSVATGKNGYTF.

The chain carries TRBV6-6 and TRBJ2-7, with 8 bases that match TRBD1. J gave up 0 bases and V 4 bases, and 2 bases lay outside the gene matches. The germline V gene encodes CDR1 MNHNY and CDR2 SVGAGI (reference sequence). The CDR3 has 14 amino acids. CDR3 sequence: CASSSGGGSYEQYF. CDR3 DNA sequence: TGTGCCAGCAGTTCAGGGGGCGGCTCCTACGAGCAGTACTTC.

The chain has TRBV18 and TRBJ2-5; 7 bases map to TRBD1. The CDR3 runs to 14 residues. Germline loops: CDR1 KGHSH, CDR2 LQKENI. V lost 5 bases to trimming and J lost 3 bases; unmatched junction nucleotides: 6. CDR3 bases: TGTGCCAGCTCAGCCAACAGGGGCGAAGAGACCCAGTACTTC. It yields the protein CASSANRGEETQYF.

In its sample, this clone was seen a few times. The chain carries TRBV3-1 (or the pseudogene TRBV3-2) and TRBJ1-5; 9 bases are a match to TRBD1. Germline V CDR1 and CDR2: LGHDT, YNNKEL (reference sequence). J lost 2 bases, V lost 4 bases, and 3 bases had no gene match. The CDR3 is 15 residues long. Here the CDR3 reads CASSPTGGGNQPQHF. The CDR3 bases are TGTGCCAGCAGCCCGACAGGGGGAGGCAATCAGCCCCAGCATTTT.

The CDR3 protein is CASSPIFAGGGNEQFF. In DNA, the CDR3 is TGTGCCAGCAGCCCTATCTTTGCGGGGGGGGGCAATGAGCAGTTCTTC. The genes are TRBV3-1 (or the pseudogene TRBV3-2) and TRBJ2-1; 9 positions match TRBD2. CDR3 length: 16 residues. Germline lookup yields CDR1 LGHDT and CDR2 YNNKEL (reference sequence). The trim removed 4 bases at V and 6 bases at J, leaving 10 bases unmatched.